A selection of T cell receptor beta chains follows, all from one sample in a study of shared clonotypes between healthy human individuals. The protocol was immunoSEQ multiplex PCR, while the TCRdb copy is restricted to in-frame clones and leaves out a portion. This sample has about 560,000 clones, with around 78% found just once. The sequenced material came from PBMCs. These TCRs come from a woman aged 40-49 years in good health. Some clones in this sample may be carry-over from other donors' samples. CDR3s include the opening cysteine and the closing phenylalanine or tryptophan. Each record gives: J gene, clone size, D gene, V gene, CDR3 DNA, CDR3 protein. The D gene is left open where the match is weak. Not all rows give a size; the values are once, few, many and, for expanded clones, a class.

j_gene: TRBJ2-6
abundance: -
d_gene: -
v_gene: TRBV13
CDR3nt: TGTGCCAGCAGCTTAGATTCTTTGTTAGGGTTTGGAGGATCTGGGGCCAACGTCCTGACTTTC
CDR3aa: CASSLDSLLGFGGSGANVLTF

j_gene: TRBJ2-7
abundance: many
d_gene: TRBD2
v_gene: TRBV2
CDR3nt: TGTGCCAGCACTCGGGGGACTAGCGGGAGGGCCGTCTCCGAGGCCGAGCAGTACTTC
CDR3aa: CASTRGTSGRAVSEAEQYF

j_gene: TRBJ2-1
abundance: once
d_gene: TRBD2
v_gene: TRBV18
CDR3nt: TGTGCCAGCTCACCGAATCTAGCGGGATCCCACAATGAGCAGTTCTTC
CDR3aa: CASSPNLAGSHNEQFF

j_gene: TRBJ2-7
abundance: -
d_gene: TRBD1
v_gene: TRBV28
CDR3nt: TGTGCCAGCAACACTGGGACAGCCACTTACGAGCAGTACTTC
CDR3aa: CASNTGTATYEQYF

j_gene: TRBJ2-1
abundance: -
d_gene: TRBD1
v_gene: TRBV7-8
CDR3nt: TGTGCCAGCAGCCATGGGACAGGGACTGACAGTGAGCAGTTCTTC
CDR3aa: CASSHGTGTDSEQFF

j_gene: TRBJ1-4
abundance: -
d_gene: -
v_gene: TRBV30
CDR3nt: TGTGCCTGGACGCTACGAACAACTAATGAAAAACTGTTTTTT
CDR3aa: CAWTLRTTNEKLFF

j_gene: TRBJ2-3
abundance: -
d_gene: TRBD2
v_gene: TRBV5-1
CDR3nt: TGCGCCAGCAGCCCCGGGGGGACCTCTAGGGCAGATACGCAGTATTTT
CDR3aa: CASSPGGTSRADTQYF

j_gene: TRBJ2-7
abundance: -
d_gene: -
v_gene: TRBV6-5
CDR3nt: TGTGCCAGCAGCTCCGGAGGGGTGAGGGAGCAGTACTTC
CDR3aa: CASSSGGVREQYF

j_gene: TRBJ2-7
abundance: -
d_gene: -
v_gene: TRBV28
CDR3nt: TGTGCCAGCAGTCCCCAACACCGCTCCAATACCTACGAGCAGTACTTC
CDR3aa: CASSPQHRSNTYEQYF

j_gene: TRBJ1-3
abundance: -
d_gene: -
v_gene: TRBV4-2
CDR3nt: TGTGCCAGCAGCCAAGCTAGACAGCAACACTCTGGAAACACCATATATTTT
CDR3aa: CASSQARQQHSGNTIYF

j_gene: TRBJ2-7
abundance: once
d_gene: -
v_gene: TRBV7-8
CDR3nt: TGTGCCAGCAGCTTAGGAGGGATGGCGTTGGGTTTTAAACGAACCTACGAGCAGTACTTC
CDR3aa: CASSLGGMALGFKRTYEQYF

j_gene: TRBJ2-5
abundance: -
d_gene: -
v_gene: TRBV7-7
CDR3nt: TGTGCTAGCAGCTTAGTAGGCGTGGGAGAGACCCAGTACTTC
CDR3aa: CASSLVGVGETQYF

j_gene: TRBJ1-1
abundance: few
d_gene: -
v_gene: TRBV29-1
CDR3nt: TGCAGCGTTGGGCGAAACACTGAAGCTTTCTTT
CDR3aa: CSVGRNTEAFF

j_gene: TRBJ2-1
abundance: -
d_gene: TRBD1
v_gene: TRBV11-2
CDR3nt: TGTGCCAGCAGCCCTGGACAGGGGGCGGCCAATGAGCAGTTCTTC
CDR3aa: CASSPGQGAANEQFF

j_gene: TRBJ2-3
abundance: -
d_gene: -
v_gene: TRBV5-1
CDR3nt: TGCGCCAGCAGCTCGGACAGCCCCCGGGCAGATACGCAGTATTTT
CDR3aa: CASSSDSPRADTQYF

j_gene: TRBJ2-2
abundance: -
d_gene: -
v_gene: TRBV7-2
CDR3nt: TGTGCCAGCAGCGCAGGGGCGGATTACACCGGGGAGCTGTTTTTT
CDR3aa: CASSAGADYTGELFF

j_gene: TRBJ2-3
abundance: -
d_gene: -
v_gene: TRBV11-2
CDR3nt: TGTGCCAGCAGCTTAGTAGAGAATACGCAGTATTTT
CDR3aa: CASSLVENTQYF

j_gene: TRBJ1-3
abundance: -
d_gene: -
v_gene: TRBV7-2
CDR3nt: TGTGCCAGCAGCTTAGGGGCAGGGGCTGGAAACACCATATATTTT
CDR3aa: CASSLGAGAGNTIYF

j_gene: TRBJ1-5
abundance: once
d_gene: -
v_gene: TRBV19
CDR3nt: TGTGCCAGTAGTATCCGGCTTAGCAATCAGCCCCAGCATTTT
CDR3aa: CASSIRLSNQPQHF

j_gene: TRBJ1-5
abundance: few
d_gene: -
v_gene: TRBV2
CDR3nt: TGTGCCAGCGGACGGGACATGAATCAGCCCCAGCATTTT
CDR3aa: CASGRDMNQPQHF

j_gene: TRBJ2-7
abundance: many
d_gene: -
v_gene: TRBV4-2
CDR3nt: TGTGCCAGCAGCCAAGATCCCGGAGGTGGGTCCTACGAGCAGTACTTC
CDR3aa: CASSQDPGGGSYEQYF

j_gene: TRBJ1-2
abundance: many
d_gene: TRBD1
v_gene: TRBV30
CDR3nt: TGTGCCTGGAACCCGACAGGGAGCGGCTATGGCTACACCTTC
CDR3aa: CAWNPTGSGYGYTF